This TCR beta chain was sequenced during a study of cytomegalovirus exposure and HLA in healthy donors. The PCR used 60 Vbeta and 13 Jbeta primers. Profiling relied on immunoSEQ multiplex PCR, and the TCRdb table lists in-frame clones only, not all of them. Seen here are roughly 72,000 clones, around 70% observed once, and the top ten hold 9.5% to 12%. Germline CDR1 and CDR2: SGHDT and YYEEEE. The V gene lost 4 bases and the J gene lost 8 bases, with 21 bases spanning the gap. The CDR3 is 15 amino acids. The chain recombines TRBV5-6 with TRBJ1-2; no clear D gene. This clonotype originated in a human donor in good health. The specimen sequenced was PBMCs. Here the CDR3 reads CASSPAGLVGGGYTF. Here the CDR3 DNA reads TGTGCCAGCAGCCCCGCAGGATTGGTAGGTGGCGGCTACACCTTC.